What follows are 7 T cell receptor beta chains derived from one specimen sequenced in a study of blood T cells in healthy people across ages. With a J-beta primer mix and a sample-barcoded 5' primer, a second PCR ran roughly 7 to 11 cycles. TCRdb fed the 5' RACE reads into MiXCR, producing one record per CDR3 protein. This repertoire shows 700,000 to 950,000 distinct CDR3 sequences, more than 45% found once; its top ten account for about 20%. Specimen: blood. These receptors were collected from a man aged 30 to 45 in good health.

The V call is TRBV6-5, the J call TRBJ1-2; 10 bases fit TRBD1. With V trimmed by 6 bases and J by 9 bases, 7 bases remained unmatched. Per germline, CDR1 MNHEY and CDR2 SVGAGI. The CDR3 is made up of 13 amino acids. CDR3 loop: CASRPRQGARYTF. The CDR3 nucleotides are TGTGCCAGCAGACCGCGACAGGGGGCTCGCTACACCTTC.

This clonotype was seen a single time. V gene TRBV7-9 combines with J gene TRBJ2-5; perhaps TRBD2 as D (5 bases). Near its end, the DNA agrees better with TRBJ2-7, so the J call may be wrong. This CDR3 contains 12 residues. Germline values: CDR1 SEHNR, CDR2 FQNEAQ (reference sequence). The DNA for the CDR3 is TGTGCCAGCAGACTACCCGGGGACGAGCAGTACTTC. This codes for CASRLPGDEQYF.

The table lists this clonotype with a few counts. V is TRBV29-1 and J is TRBJ2-3, with 7 positions matching TRBD1. Germline V gives CDR1 SQVTM, CDR2 ANQGSEA. The V gene end was trimmed by 7 bases and the J gene end by 0 bases; junction bases not matched to a gene: 4. The CDR3 covers 13 residues. The CDR3 spells CSATGESTDTQYF. CDR3 nucleotide sequence: TGCAGCGCCACAGGGGAGAGCACAGATACGCAGTATTTT.

The chain uses TRBV9 and TRBJ2-1; a weak D match, TRBD1 (6 bases). Between the trimmed V and J ends, which lost 0 bases and 10 bases, there was a span of 14 bases. The CDR3 loop spans 14 amino acids. The germline V gene has CDR1 SGDLS and CDR2 YYNGEE. The CDR3 protein is CASSVGDGGGEQFF. The CDR3 DNA follows: TGTGCCAGCAGCGTAGGCGATGGGGGCGGGGAGCAGTTCTTC.

The chain combines TRBV2 with TRBJ2-5; D remains unclear. Between the trimmed V and J ends, which lost 4 bases and 11 bases, there was a span of 8 bases. Germline CDR1 and CDR2: SNHLY and FYNNEI. The CDR3 has 10 amino acids. The CDR3 is CASSGVIQYF. CDR3 DNA: TGTGCCAGCAGTGGGGTAATTCAGTACTTC.

The rearrangement uses TRBV10-3 and TRBJ1-1; no firm D call. Trimming pared 3 bases from V and 4 bases from J, leaving 12 bases between. The germline CDR1 and CDR2 sequences are ENHRY and SYGVKD. This CDR3 spans 14 amino acids. This CDR3 reads CAISDCGDPTEAFF. The CDR3, as DNA: TGTGCCATCAGTGACTGCGGGGATCCCACTGAAGCTTTCTTT.

This clonotype was observed a few times. This chain links TRBV7-9 with TRBJ1-1; 7 bases map to TRBD1. V lost 5 bases, J lost 6 bases, and 9 bases stayed unmatched. Germline V CDR1 and CDR2: SEHNR, FQNEAQ (reference sequence). There are 14 residues in the CDR3. CDR3: CASSAQQGRAEAFF. The CDR3 bases are TGTGCCAGCAGCGCACAACAGGGGAGGGCTGAAGCTTTCTTT.